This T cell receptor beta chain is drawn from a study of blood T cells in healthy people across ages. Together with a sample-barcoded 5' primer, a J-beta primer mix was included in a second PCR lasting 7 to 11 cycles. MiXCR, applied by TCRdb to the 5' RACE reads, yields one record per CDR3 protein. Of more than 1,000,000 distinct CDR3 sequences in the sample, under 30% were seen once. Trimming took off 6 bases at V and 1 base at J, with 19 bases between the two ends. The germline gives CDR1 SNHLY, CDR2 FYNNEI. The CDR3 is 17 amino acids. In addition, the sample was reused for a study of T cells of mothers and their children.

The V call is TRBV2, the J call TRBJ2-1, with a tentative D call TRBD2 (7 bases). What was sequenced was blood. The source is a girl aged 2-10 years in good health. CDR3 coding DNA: TGTGCCAGCAGGGGGGGGTCTCGGGGGGCGTCCTACAATGAGCAGTTCTTC. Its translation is CASRGGSRGASYNEQFF.